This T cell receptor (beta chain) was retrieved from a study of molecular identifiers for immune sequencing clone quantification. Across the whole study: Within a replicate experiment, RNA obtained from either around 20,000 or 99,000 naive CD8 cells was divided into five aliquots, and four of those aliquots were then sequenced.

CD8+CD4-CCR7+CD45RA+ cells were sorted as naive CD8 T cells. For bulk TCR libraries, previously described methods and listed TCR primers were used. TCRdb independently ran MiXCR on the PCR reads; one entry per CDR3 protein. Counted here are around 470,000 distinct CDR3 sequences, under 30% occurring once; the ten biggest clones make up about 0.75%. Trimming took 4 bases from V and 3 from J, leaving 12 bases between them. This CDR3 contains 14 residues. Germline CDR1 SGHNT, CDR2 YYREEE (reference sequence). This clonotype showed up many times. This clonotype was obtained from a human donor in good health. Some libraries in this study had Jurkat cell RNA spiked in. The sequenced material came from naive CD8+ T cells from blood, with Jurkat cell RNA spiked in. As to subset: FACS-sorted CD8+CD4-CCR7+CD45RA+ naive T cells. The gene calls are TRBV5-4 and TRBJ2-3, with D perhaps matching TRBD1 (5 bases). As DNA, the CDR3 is TGTGCCAGCAGCCCAGTCGACAGTACAGATACGCAGTATTTT. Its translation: CASSPVDSTDTQYF.